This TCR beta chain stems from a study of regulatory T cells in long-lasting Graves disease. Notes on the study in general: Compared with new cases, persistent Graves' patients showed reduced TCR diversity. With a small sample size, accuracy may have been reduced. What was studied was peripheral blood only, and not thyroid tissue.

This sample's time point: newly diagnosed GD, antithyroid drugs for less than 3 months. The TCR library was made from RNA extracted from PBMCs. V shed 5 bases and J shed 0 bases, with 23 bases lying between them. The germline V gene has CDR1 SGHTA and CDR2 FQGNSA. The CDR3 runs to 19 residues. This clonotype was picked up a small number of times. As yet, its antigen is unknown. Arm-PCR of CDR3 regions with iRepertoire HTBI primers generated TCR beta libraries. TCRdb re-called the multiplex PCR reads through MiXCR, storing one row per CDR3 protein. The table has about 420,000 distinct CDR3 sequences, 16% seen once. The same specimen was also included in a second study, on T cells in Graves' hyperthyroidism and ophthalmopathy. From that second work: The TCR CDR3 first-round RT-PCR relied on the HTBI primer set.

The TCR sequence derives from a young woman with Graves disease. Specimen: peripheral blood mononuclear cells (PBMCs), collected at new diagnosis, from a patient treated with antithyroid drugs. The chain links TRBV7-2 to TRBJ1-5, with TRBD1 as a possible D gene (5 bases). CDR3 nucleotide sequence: TGTGCCAGCAGCCCTAGAGGTGGGGGACGGACATATAGCAATCAGCCCCAGCATTTT. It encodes CASSPRGGGRTYSNQPQHF.